These 16 T cell receptor beta chains were all obtained from the same sample, sequenced in a study of molecular identifiers for immune sequencing clone quantification. TCRdb used MiXCR to reprocess the PCR reads, holding one entry per CDR3 protein. The table has about 330,000 distinct CDR3 sequences, roughly 23% seen once. Sequencing input: naive CD8+ T cells from blood, with Jurkat cell RNA spiked in. Described subset: FACS-sorted CD8+CD4-CCR7+CD45RA+ naive T cells. The receptors originated from a human donor in good health. Some libraries in this study had Jurkat cell RNA spiked in.

This clonotype was counted many times. This sequence joins TRBV3-1 and TRBJ1-2; D is ambiguous. The CDR3 runs 16 residues. CDR1 and CDR2 from the germline V gene are LGHDT and YNNKEL (reference sequence). The V end was cut by 0 bases, the J end by 0 bases, with 11 bases between. The CDR3 here is CASSQDYHPTNYGYTF. The CDR3 DNA follows: TGTGCCAGCAGCCAAGATTACCACCCTACTAACTATGGCTACACCTTC.

A word on this clonotype: With a much larger clone just one base away, this may be a read error. CDR3 protein: CAISATSGKETQNF. The DNA for the CDR3 is TGTGCCATCAGTGCGACTAGCGGGAAAGAGACCCAGAACTTC. The chain carries TRBV10-3 and TRBJ2-5; 11 bases are a match to TRBD2. Germline-derived CDR1 and CDR2 are ENHRY and SYGVKD. CDR3 size: 14 residues.

The table lists this clonotype with a few counts. The rearrangement links TRBV4-3 to TRBJ1-2, with D unclear. In germline, CDR1 is LGHNA, CDR2 YSLEER. The CDR3 is made up of 16 amino acids. V was pared by 0 bases and J by 8 bases, with 19 bases between. CDR3 in amino acids: CASSQEIAGSSVGYTF. The CDR3 nucleotides read TGCGCCAGCAGCCAAGAGATTGCGGGCTCCTCAGTCGGCTACACCTTC.

Remarks on this clonotype: It may be a read error: a sequence one base away is much more abundant. The rearrangement links TRBV14 to TRBJ2-5; D possibly matches TRBD1 or TRBD2 (6 bases each). From germline, CDR1 is SGHDN and CDR2 FVKESK. The CDR3 is 18 residues long. This CDR3 reads CAGSLKTPGLPQGETQYF. Written as DNA, the CDR3 is TGTGCCGGCAGCCTCAAGACCCCGGGACTTCCTCAGGGGGAGACCCAGTACTTC.

This clonotype is medium-sized (0.01 to 0.1%). The chain couples TRBV6-2 or TRBV6-3 to TRBJ2-7; D uncertain. The CDR3 length is 13 residues. V was clipped by 4 bases and J by 2 bases, with 9 bases between them. Germline lookup yields CDR1 MNHEY and CDR2 SVGEGT. The CDR3 region is CASSLAATYEQYF. The CDR3 DNA follows: TGTGCCAGCAGTTTGGCAGCCACCTACGAGCAGTACTTC.

In the case of this clonotype: The CDR3 does not close with the conserved phenylalanine or tryptophan, likely indicating a read error. The chain links TRBV27 to TRBJ1-1; perhaps TRBD1 as D (6 bases). The ends were cut back, 5 bases at V and 1 base at J, with 17 bases in the middle. Germline lookup yields CDR1 MNHEY and CDR2 SMNVEV (reference sequence). This CDR3 region has 16 residues. The CDR3 here is CASSRGYGQKNTEAFL. The CDR3 bases are TGTGCCAGCAGTCGGGGGTACGGACAGAAGAACACTGAAGCTTTCCTT.

This clonotype was picked up many times. The chain joins TRBV6-6 to TRBJ2-7, with 7 bases matching TRBD1. Germline-derived CDR1 and CDR2 are MNHNY and SVGAGI (reference sequence). V shed 6 bases and J 3 bases; nucleotides not matched to a gene: 5. This CDR3 spans 13 amino acids. Here the CDR3 DNA reads TGTGCCAGCAGCAGTGACAGGGACTACGAGCAGTACTTC. It specifies CASSSDRDYEQYF.

This clonotype has a count of ten or more. The rearrangement links TRBV7-9 to TRBJ2-7; 8 positions agree with TRBD1. This CDR3 contains 15 residues. Trimming cost V 4 bases and J 0 bases; bases outside gene matches: 5. In germline, CDR1 is SEHNR, CDR2 FQNEAQ (reference sequence). The CDR3 loop reads CASSSRDRRSYEQYF. Here the CDR3 DNA reads TGTGCCAGCAGCTCACGGGACAGGCGCTCCTACGAGCAGTACTTC.

For this clonotype: At one boundary the junction diverges from the germline segment, which might be a read error. The gene calls are TRBV29-1 and TRBJ1-2; 8 bases are a match to TRBD1. Germline assignment: CDR1 SQVTM and CDR2 ANQGSEA. The CDR3 runs 13 residues. The CDR3 sequence is CGVGQGDNYGYTF. The CDR3 DNA follows: TGCGGCGTTGGACAGGGAGATAACTATGGCTACACCTTC.

In this sample, this clonotype turned up many times. The V and J genes are TRBV21-1 and TRBJ2-3; TRBD2 is the table's D call and was not checked against the DNA. TRBV21-1 is described as a pseudogene. CDR3 length: 17 amino acids. Here the CDR3 reads CASSKVSPSDKHDTQYF. DNA of the CDR3: TGTGCCAGCAGCAAAGTAAGCCCTTCGGATAAGCATGATACGCAGTATTTT.

This clonotype was counted only a few times. The chain joins TRBV7-9 to TRBJ2-2, with D tentatively TRBD1 (6 bases). V was cut by 4 bases and J by 2 bases, with 11 bases left in between. The CDR3 loop spans 15 amino acids. Germline V gives CDR1 SEHNR, CDR2 FQNEAQ (reference sequence). The CDR3 loop reads CASSSWGQNTGELFF. The CDR3, as DNA: TGTGCCAGCAGCTCATGGGGACAAAACACCGGGGAGCTGTTTTTT.

This clonotype was seen a handful of times. The chain employs TRBV2 and TRBJ1-1, with D tentatively TRBD1 (5 bases). Germline V CDR1 and CDR2: SNHLY, FYNNEI. The CDR3 extends over 13 amino acids. V was clipped by 7 bases and J by 5 bases, with 14 bases between them. In DNA form, the CDR3 reads TGTGCCAGCATCCCGATGGGGGAGACTGAAGCTTTCTTT. Translation gives CASIPMGETEAFF. Filled out from reference TRBV2 and TRBJ1-1, the complete variable domain reads EPEVTQTPSHQVTQMGQEVILRCVPISNHLYFYWYRQILGQKVEFLVSFYNNEISEKSEIFDDQFSVERPDGSNFTLKIRSTKLEDSAMYFCASIPMGETEAFFGQGTRLTVV.

With respect to this clonotype: Because the CDR3 is missing its conserved closing phenylalanine or tryptophan, this is likely a read error. The CDR3 DNA sequence: TGTGCCAGCAGTTTCGGGGGGTACAATGAGCAGTTCCTC. Translated, it gives CASSFGGYNEQFL. The chain combines TRBV6-5 with TRBJ2-1, with TRBD2 identical over 7 bases. Germline V gene data show CDR1 as MNHEY and CDR2 as SVGAGI. V lost 4 bases to trimming and J lost 4 bases; unmatched junction nucleotides: 1. The CDR3 runs to 13 residues.

This chain links TRBV12-3 or TRBV12-4 with TRBJ2-7; D is perhaps TRBD1 or TRBD2 (5 bases each). The CDR3 is made up of 13 amino acids. Trimming took off 3 bases at V and 10 bases at J, with 16 bases between the two ends. Written as DNA, the CDR3 is TGTGCCAGCAGTTTGGGACCGGGACGGGCCCAGTACTTC. Protein product: CASSLGPGRAQYF.

About this clonotype: At one of its ends the junction is not consistent with the germline gene, which may arise from a read error. This chain connects TRBV28 to TRBJ2-7, with a weak D call TRBD1 (5 bases). Germline CDR1 reads MDHEN; CDR2 reads SYDVKM. This CDR3 spans 12 amino acids. CDR3 nucleotides: TGTGCCAGCAGCCCTGGGGCCTACCAGCAGTACTTC. Translating gives CASSPGAYQQYF.

This clonotype was detected only once. The chain employs TRBV7-2 and TRBJ2-1; 12 bases map to TRBD2. V was clipped by 2 bases and J by 3 bases; unmatched bases: 11. CDR1 is SGHTA and CDR2 is FQGNSA in the germline V gene. The CDR3 length is 19 residues. CDR3 loop: CASSLRGTSGWAGYNEQFF. For the CDR3, the DNA is TGTGCCAGCAGCTTAAGGGGGACTAGCGGGTGGGCGGGCTACAATGAGCAGTTCTTC. The variable domain in full, with the rest retrieved from reference TRBV7-2 and TRBJ2-1, is GAGVSQSPSNKVTEKGKDVELRCDPISGHTALYWYRQSLGQGLEFLIYFQGNSAPDKSGLPSDRFSAERTGGSVSTLTIQRTQQEDSAVYLCASSLRGTSGWAGYNEQFFGPGTRLTVL.